The clone carrying this T cell receptor (beta chain) was counted ten times or more. Per the germline V gene, CDR1 is LGHNA and CDR2 is YSLEER. This CDR3 region has 14 residues. V was clipped by 1 base and J by 1 base, with 7 bases between them. RNA transcripts were the template for amplifying TCR beta CDR3 regions. First-round RT-PCR of the TCR CDR3 relied on the HTBI primer set. From the multiplex PCR reads, TCRdb called clonotypes with MiXCR, one entry per CDR3 protein. The data show 600,000 to 800,000 distinct CDR3 sequences, roughly 32% seen once. The data stem from a study of T cells in Graves' hyperthyroidism and ophthalmopathy.

The sequencing sample was made of blood. The J gene is TRBJ1-1, the V gene TRBV4-3; D not certain. This clonotype originated in a woman in her 40s with Graves' hyperthyroidism. In DNA, the CDR3 is TGCGCCAGCAGCCAAGTTCTACAGAACACTGAAGCTTTCTTT. Amino acid sequence: CASSQVLQNTEAFF.